Reported below is one T cell receptor (beta chain). This sample stems from a study of T cell changes during pregnancy in multiple sclerosis. Only in-frame clones appear in the TCRdb table, and some are missing; sequencing was by immunoSEQ multiplex PCR. The sample holds about 110,000 clones, about 89% seen once. V was shortened by 1 base and J by 7 bases, with 11 bases between the two germline ends. The CDR3 has 14 residues. Germline CDR1 MGHRA, CDR2 YSYEKL. The TCR originated in a female donor with multiple sclerosis, enrolled in a pregnancy study. The chain recombines TRBV4-1 with TRBJ2-1; D might be TRBD1 (7 bases). Sample: peripheral blood, taken after pregnancy. The CDR3 protein is CASSQVAGGNEQFF. DNA of the CDR3: TGCGCCAGCAGCCAAGTAGCAGGGGGGAATGAGCAGTTCTTC.